These T cell receptor beta chains were read from a single sample in a study of blood T cell repertoires in COVID-19. Clones were read by immunoSEQ multiplex PCR, and TCRdb kept only the in-frame ones, dropping some. The sample carries under 100,000 clones, around 87% recorded once. The sequenced sample was peripheral blood. Every receptor here comes from a human donor in a cohort sampled during active COVID-19. Both conserved end residues are part of each CDR3. The D gene is left open where the match is weak. Clone size is not always given. Where it is, it says once, few, many or a class for expanded clones.

size | J | V | D | CDR3 | DNA
- | TRBJ2-7 | TRBV27 | TRBD2 | CASSRLAGGPAYEQYF | TGTGCCAGCAGTAGACTAGCGGGGGGGCCCGCCTACGAGCAGTACTTC
- | TRBJ1-4 | TRBV15 | - | CATSRGGEKLFF | TGTGCCACCAGCAGGGGCGGGGAAAAACTGTTTTTT
- | TRBJ2-5 | TRBV11-2 | - | CASSSPHRVGQETQYF | TGTGCCAGCAGCTCACCTCACAGGGTGGGGCAAGAGACCCAGTACTTC
- | TRBJ2-7 | TRBV30 | TRBD1 | CAWSGGLGQGAMYEQYF | TGTGCCTGGAGTGGTGGTTTAGGACAGGGGGCGATGTACGAGCAGTACTTC
once | TRBJ2-2 | TRBV6-6 | - | CASNLGGDTGELFF | TGTGCCAGCAACCTGGGGGGAGACACCGGGGAGCTGTTTTTT
- | TRBJ1-2 | TRBV7-9 | TRBD1 | CASTEPRGYTF | TGTGCCAGCACCGAGCCCAGGGGGTACACCTTC
- | TRBJ2-3 | TRBV21-1 | - | CARRSTADTQYF | TGTGCCAGACGATCCACAGCAGATACGCAGTATTTT
- | TRBJ2-7 | TRBV9 | TRBD2 | CASSVGLAGGPGEQYF | TGTGCCAGCAGCGTGGGACTAGCGGGGGGGCCAGGTGAGCAGTACTTC
- | TRBJ2-7 | TRBV5-1 | - | CASSLVAKGGEQYF | TGCGCCAGCAGCTTGGTTGCCAAAGGAGGCGAGCAGTACTTC
- | TRBJ1-2 | TRBV6-1 | - | CASSDRVGYTF | TGTGCCAGCAGTGACAGGGTTGGCTACACCTTC
- | TRBJ1-3 | TRBV2 | TRBD1 | CASRGTGAGNTIYF | TGTGCCAGCAGAGGGACAGGAGCTGGAAACACCATATATTTT
- | TRBJ2-6 | TRBV30 | TRBD2 | CAWSVRGGTGANVLTF | TGTGCCTGGAGTGTACGGGGAGGGACTGGGGCCAACGTCCTGACTTTC
- | TRBJ1-1 | TRBV27 | - | CASSFGTEAFF | TGTGCCAGCAGTTTCGGCACTGAAGCTTTCTTT
- | TRBJ1-1 | TRBV5-1 | TRBD1 | CASSWTGGATEAFF | TGCGCCAGCAGCTGGACAGGAGGAGCCACTGAAGCTTTCTTT
- | TRBJ1-6 | TRBV6-1 | TRBD1 | CASSEMTGTVDSPLHF | TGTGCCAGCAGTGAAATGACAGGGACGGTTGATTCACCCCTCCACTTT
- | TRBJ2-3 | TRBV2 | - | CASRRVSDTQYF | TGTGCCAGCAGGAGGGTTTCAGATACGCAGTATTTT
- | TRBJ2-2 | TRBV5-4 | TRBD2 | CASSANGLAGGEKLFF | TGTGCCAGCAGCGCTAACGGACTAGCGGGGGGCGAGAAGCTGTTTTTT
few | TRBJ1-2 | TRBV28 | - | CASSYLQDYGYTF | TGTGCCAGCAGTTACCTCCAGGACTATGGCTACACCTTC
- | TRBJ1-5 | TRBV18 | - | CASSPQGWGNQPQHF | TGTGCCAGCTCACCCCAGGGATGGGGCAATCAGCCCCAGCATTTT
few | TRBJ1-2 | TRBV4-1 | - | CASSLDRYGYTF | TGCGCCAGCAGCCTCGACAGATATGGCTACACCTTC
once | TRBJ1-2 | TRBV19 | - | CASSIAGAYGYTF | TGTGCCAGTAGTATTGCAGGGGCGTATGGCTACACCTTC
- | TRBJ2-7 | TRBV5-8 | - | CASSLRHGDEQYF | TGTGCCAGCAGCTTGAGGCACGGGGACGAGCAGTACTTC
- | TRBJ2-5 | TRBV5-1 | TRBD1 | CASSGTGVFQETQYF | TGCGCCAGCAGCGGGACAGGGGTATTCCAGGAGACCCAGTACTTC
- | TRBJ1-2 | TRBV4-1 | TRBD1 | CASSQEGQGARGYTF | TGCGCCAGCAGCCAAGAGGGACAGGGGGCGCGAGGCTACACCTTC
- | TRBJ2-1 | TRBV7-3 | TRBD2 | CASSLAGGYNEQFF | TGTGCCAGCAGCTTAGCGGGGGGGTACAATGAGCAGTTCTTC
few | TRBJ1-2 | TRBV20-1 | - | CSAAAGYGYTF | TGCAGTGCCGCTGCAGGCTATGGCTACACCTTC
- | TRBJ2-1 | TRBV6-2/TRBV6-3 | TRBD1 | CASSYGQGISEQFF | TGTGCCAGCAGTTACGGACAGGGAATTAGTGAGCAGTTCTTC
- | TRBJ1-1 | TRBV19 | - | CASSPAPVGHREAFF | TGTGCCAGTAGTCCGGCCCCAGTTGGGCATAGAGAAGCTTTCTTT
few | TRBJ2-7 | TRBV11-2 | - | CASSEGVTRYEQYF | TGTGCCAGCAGCGAGGGGGTGACTCGGTACGAGCAGTACTTC
once | TRBJ1-2 | TRBV4-2 | - | CASSQDKKSYTF | TGTGCCAGCAGCCAAGATAAAAAAAGCTACACCTTC
- | TRBJ1-3 | TRBV5-1 | - | CASRNTGSGNTIYF | TGCGCCAGCAGAAATACAGGGAGCGGAAACACCATATATTTT
- | TRBJ1-4 | TRBV7-2 | TRBD1 | CASSGRQGSNEKLFF | TGTGCCAGCAGCGGACGACAGGGTAGTAATGAAAAACTGTTTTTT
- | TRBJ1-5 | TRBV2 | - | CASSEGAGIISNQPQHF | TGTGCCAGCAGTGAAGGGGCAGGGATAATTAGCAATCAGCCCCAGCATTTT
- | TRBJ2-7 | TRBV4-1 | - | CASSQGHGPRDEQYF | TGCGCCAGCAGCCAAGGACACGGGCCGAGGGACGAGCAGTACTTC
- | TRBJ2-1 | TRBV5-1 | TRBD2 | CASSLAVTSGYNEQFF | TGCGCCAGCAGCTTGGCCGTCACTAGCGGATACAATGAGCAGTTCTTC
- | TRBJ1-1 | TRBV29-1 | - | CSVVNEYTEAFF | TGCAGCGTTGTAAATGAGTACACTGAAGCTTTCTTT
- | TRBJ2-3 | TRBV11-2 | TRBD2 | CASSWTSGGTDTQYF | TGTGCCAGCAGCTGGACTAGCGGGGGAACAGATACGCAGTATTTT
- | TRBJ2-5 | TRBV20-1 | - | CSASPGGETQYF | TGCAGTGCTAGTCCCGGAGGAGAGACCCAGTACTTC
- | TRBJ1-2 | TRBV7-8 | - | CASSPDRNYGYTF | TGTGCCAGCAGCCCCGACAGAAACTATGGCTACACCTTC